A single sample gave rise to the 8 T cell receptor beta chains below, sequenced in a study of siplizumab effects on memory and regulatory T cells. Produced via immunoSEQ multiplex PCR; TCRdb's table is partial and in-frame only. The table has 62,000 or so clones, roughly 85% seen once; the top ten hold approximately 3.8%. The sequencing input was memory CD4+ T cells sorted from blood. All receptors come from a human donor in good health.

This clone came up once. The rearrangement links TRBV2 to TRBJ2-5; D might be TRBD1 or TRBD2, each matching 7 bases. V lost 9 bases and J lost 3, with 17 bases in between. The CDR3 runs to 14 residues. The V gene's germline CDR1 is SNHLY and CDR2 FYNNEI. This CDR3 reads CARGGTESKETQYF. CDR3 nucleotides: TGTGCCAGGGGGGGGACAGAGAGCAAAGAGACCCAGTACTTC.

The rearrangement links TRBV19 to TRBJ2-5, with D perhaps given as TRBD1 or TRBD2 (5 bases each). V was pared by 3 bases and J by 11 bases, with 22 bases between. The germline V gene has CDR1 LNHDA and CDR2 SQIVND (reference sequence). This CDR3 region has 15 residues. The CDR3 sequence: CASSIGPGPPGEQYF. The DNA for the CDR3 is TGTGCCAGTAGTATTGGTCCGGGACCCCCCGGAGAGCAGTACTTC. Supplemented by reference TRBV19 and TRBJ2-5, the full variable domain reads DGGITQSPKYLFRKEGQNVTLSCEQNLNHDAMYWYRQDPGQGLRLIYYSQIVNDFQKGDIAEGYSVSREKKESFPLTVTSAQKNPTAFYLCASSIGPGPPGEQYFGPGTRLLVL.

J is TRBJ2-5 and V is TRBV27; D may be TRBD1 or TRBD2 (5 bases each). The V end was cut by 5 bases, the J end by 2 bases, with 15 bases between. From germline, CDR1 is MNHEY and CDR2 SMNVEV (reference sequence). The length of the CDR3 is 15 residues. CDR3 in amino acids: CASSLPGRLQETQYF. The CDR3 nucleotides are TGTGCCAGCAGTCTACCGGGACGGTTGCAAGAGACCCAGTACTTC.

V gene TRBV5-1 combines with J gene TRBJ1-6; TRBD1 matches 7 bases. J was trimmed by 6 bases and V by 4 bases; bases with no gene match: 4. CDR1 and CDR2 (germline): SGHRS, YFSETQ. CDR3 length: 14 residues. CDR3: CASSIRQGNSPLHF. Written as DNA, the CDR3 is TGCGCCAGCAGCATAAGACAGGGTAATTCACCCCTCCACTTT.

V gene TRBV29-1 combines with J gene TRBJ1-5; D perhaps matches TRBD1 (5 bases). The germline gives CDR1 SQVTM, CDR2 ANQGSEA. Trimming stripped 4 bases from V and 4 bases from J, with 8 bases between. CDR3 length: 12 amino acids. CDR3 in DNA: TGCAGCGTTGGCGGGGGGAATCAGCCCCAGCATTTT. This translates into CSVGGGNQPQHF.

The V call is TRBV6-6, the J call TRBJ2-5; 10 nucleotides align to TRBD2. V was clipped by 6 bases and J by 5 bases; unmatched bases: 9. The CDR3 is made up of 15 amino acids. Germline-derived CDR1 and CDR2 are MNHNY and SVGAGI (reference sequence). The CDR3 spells CASRRIAGGSETQYF. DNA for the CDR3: TGTGCCAGCAGGCGCATAGCGGGAGGTTCGGAGACCCAGTACTTC.

This chain's CDR3 is CASSEYGDYGYTF. The CDR3 DNA is TGTGCCAGCAGTGAATATGGGGACTATGGCTACACCTTC. The chain carries TRBV6-4 and TRBJ1-2; D uncertain. Germline assignment: CDR1 MRHNA and CDR2 SNTAGT. The CDR3 loop spans 13 amino acids. Deletions cut 3 bases from V and 3 bases from J, with 8 bases between.

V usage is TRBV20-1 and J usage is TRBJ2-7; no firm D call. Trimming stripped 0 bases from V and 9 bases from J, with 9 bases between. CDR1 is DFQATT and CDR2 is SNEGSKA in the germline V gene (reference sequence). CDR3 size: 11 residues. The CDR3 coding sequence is TGCAGTGCTAGAGATCAGGAGAGGCAGTACTTC. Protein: CSARDQERQYF.